The 9 T cell receptor beta chains reported below all come from one sample, sequenced in a study of blood T cell repertoires in COVID-19. TCRdb keeps only in-frame clones here, not all; method: immunoSEQ multiplex PCR. The sample shows around 130,000 clones, 84% of them seen only once. The sample comprised peripheral blood. These receptors were collected from a man aged 25 to 45 with COVID-19, enrolled during active disease.

The chain couples TRBV7-2 to TRBJ2-7; D is unresolved. This CDR3 comprises 11 residues. V was trimmed by 5 bases and J by 9 bases, leaving 11 bases between them. The germline CDR1 and CDR2 sequences are SGHTA and FQGNSA. The CDR3 is CASSPSTRQYF. Here the CDR3 DNA reads TGTGCCAGCAGCCCCTCGACTCGGCAGTACTTC.

The chain recombines TRBV21-1 with TRBJ1-3; no DNA check was done on the table's D call, TRBD1. TRBV21-1 is deemed a pseudogene. The CDR3 length is 16 residues. The CDR3 DNA follows: TGTGCCAGCATCTTCGGACAGGGTAGGCGCGGAAACACCATATATTTT. It specifies CASIFGQGRRGNTIYF.

A note on this clone: Sequence at one end of the junction differs from germline and may be a read error. The J gene is TRBJ2-2, the V gene TRBV6-6; D uncertain. In germline, CDR1 is MNHNY, CDR2 SVGAGI (reference sequence). This CDR3 comprises 13 residues. CDR3 loop: CASTYQVGGELFF. DNA for the CDR3: TGTGCCAGCACTTACCAGGTTGGGGGGGAGCTGTTTTTT.

The chain is built from TRBV19 and TRBJ1-1; possible D gene TRBD1, 6 bases. The germline gives CDR1 LNHDA, CDR2 SQIVND (reference sequence). There are 13 residues in the CDR3. Trimming left V 7 bases short and J 1 base short, with 10 bases between. The CDR3 reads CASTGQTNTEAFF. The CDR3 DNA reads as TGTGCCAGTACTGGACAGACGAACACTGAAGCTTTCTTT.

This clone was seen only once. The J gene is TRBJ1-2, the V gene TRBV27, with TRBD1 matching over 9 bases. This CDR3 region has 15 residues. Germline trimming cut 3 bases from V and 4 bases from J; bases unmatched to any gene: 6. Germline CDR1 reads MNHEY; CDR2 reads SMNVEV (reference sequence). The CDR3 nucleotides are TGTGCCAGCAGTTTTACAGGGGGCGCGAGCTATGGCTACACCTTC. Translation gives CASSFTGGASYGYTF.

The chain uses TRBV27 and TRBJ2-7; D might be TRBD1 (5 bases). The germline CDR1 and CDR2 sequences are MNHEY and SMNVEV (reference sequence). This CDR3 comprises 13 residues. The V gene lost 7 bases and the J gene lost 3 bases, with 13 bases spanning the gap. The CDR3: CASTRLDSYEQYF. CDR3 DNA sequence: TGTGCCAGCACCCGACTCGACAGCTACGAGCAGTACTTC.

This chain joins TRBV6-5 and TRBJ2-7; 7 bases fit TRBD1. This CDR3 has 14 residues. V gave up 6 bases and J gave up 1 base; unmatched junction bases: 6. Germline loops: CDR1 MNHEY, CDR2 SVGAGI. The CDR3 here is CASSRGQISYEQYF. The DNA of the CDR3 is TGTGCCAGCAGCCGGGGACAGATTTCCTACGAGCAGTACTTC.

J is TRBJ2-5 and V is TRBV11-2, with D perhaps TRBD2 (5 bases). V was trimmed by 1 base and J by 5 bases, leaving 5 bases between them. This CDR3 is 12 amino acids long. Germline V lookup: CDR1 SGHAT, CDR2 FQNNGV. CDR3 sequence reads: CASSLGRETQYF. In DNA, the CDR3 is TGTGCCAGCAGCTTAGGGAGGGAGACCCAGTACTTC. Together with reference TRBV11-2 and TRBJ2-5, the CDR3 gives the full variable domain: EAGVAQSPRYKIIEKRQSVAFWCNPISGHATLYWYQQILGQGPKLLIQFQNNGVVDDSQLPKDRFSAERLKGVDSTLKIQPAKLEDSAVYLCASSLGRETQYFGPGTRLLVL.

The chain carries TRBV5-1 and TRBJ2-3, with 7 bases lining up with TRBD1. The CDR3 is made up of 14 amino acids. Germline trimming cut 4 bases from V and 4 bases from J; bases unmatched to any gene: 6. Germline V lookup: CDR1 SGHRS, CDR2 YFSETQ. This CDR3 is CASSLTGSPDTQYF. CDR3 bases: TGCGCCAGCAGCCTGACAGGGAGTCCAGATACGCAGTATTTT.